One sample yielded the 5 T cell receptor beta chains listed below, sequenced in a study of T cells in Graves' hyperthyroidism and ophthalmopathy. Researchers amplified the TCR beta CDR3 regions from RNA transcripts. Researchers ran a first-round RT-PCR on the TCR CDR3 using the HTBI primer set. Via MiXCR, TCRdb re-called the multiplex PCR reads, giving one row per CDR3 protein. The sample lists 300,000 to 450,000 distinct CDR3 sequences, 17% occurring once. What was sequenced was blood. These receptors came from a woman aged 25 to 45 with Graves' hyperthyroidism that later progressed to Graves' ophthalmopathy.

This chain connects TRBV7-9 to TRBJ1-2; D remains ambiguous. This CDR3 region has 11 residues. V was pared by 1 base and J by 7 bases, with 4 bases between. Germline loops: CDR1 SEHNR, CDR2 FQNEAQ (reference sequence). CDR3 region: CASSLEGGYTF. The CDR3 nucleotides read TGTGCCAGCAGCTTAGAAGGTGGCTACACCTTC.

The rearrangement uses TRBV7-9 and TRBJ2-7; 8 nucleotides align to TRBD2. The CDR3 totals 16 residues. The junction had 9 bases not matched to a gene; V was cut back by 5 bases and J by 0 bases. Germline CDR1 SEHNR, CDR2 FQNEAQ (reference sequence). For the CDR3, the DNA is TGTGCCAGCAGCCGGAATACACTAGCGGCCTCCTACGAGCAGTACTTC. As protein: CASSRNTLAASYEQYF.

This clonotype was counted ten times or more. The V call is TRBV20-1, the J call TRBJ1-1; TRBD1 aligns across 9 bases. The germline V gene encodes CDR1 DFQATT and CDR2 SNEGSKA (reference sequence). V lost 3 bases, J lost 7 bases, and 18 bases stayed unmatched. This CDR3 has 17 residues. The CDR3 bases are TGCAGTGCTAGTCTACAGGGGGCGCGTATAGGTATCGGTGAAGCTTTCTTT. Translated, it gives CSASLQGARIGIGEAFF.

This clonotype was seen at least ten times. This chain uses TRBV20-1 with TRBJ1-1, with a possible D match to TRBD1 (5 bases). CDR1 and CDR2 from the germline V gene are DFQATT and SNEGSKA (reference sequence). The CDR3 is 13 amino acids. The ends were cut back, 3 bases at V and 4 bases at J, with 12 bases in the middle. The CDR3 region has the DNA TGCAGTGCTAGTTGGGGGAGGTCCACTGAAGCTTTCTTT. Protein sequence: CSASWGRSTEAFF.

This clonotype was seen ten or more times. V is TRBV12-3 or TRBV12-4 and J is TRBJ2-7, with D perhaps matching TRBD1 (6 bases). V was trimmed by 3 bases and J by 3 bases, leaving 15 bases between them. The CDR3 sequence is 15 residues long. CDR3 DNA: TGTGCCAGCAGTTTTGCAGGACAGTGGGTCTACGAGCAGTACTTC. It specifies CASSFAGQWVYEQYF.